One T cell receptor beta chain is described in this entry. Its antigen is still unknown. The read terminates 3 residues before the CDR3 end, so the remaining end is supplied by the germline J gene. The method was immunoSEQ multiplex PCR; TCRdb's version includes in-frame clones alone and lacks a portion of them. The sample totals approximately 23,000 clones; its top ten clones hold 3.3%. V shed 3 bases and J shed 5 bases, with 12 bases lying between them. This CDR3 has 14 amino acids. From germline, CDR1 is MNHNS and CDR2 SASEGT. The data stem from a study of T cells in women clearing cervical HPV infection. Study results and caveats: TRBV6-7 abundance was lower in cases than controls (roughly 0.12% versus 0.15%).

Sequenced input: blood buffy coat. The chain employs TRBV6-1 and TRBJ2-3, with D perhaps matching TRBD2 (5 bases). The TCR sequence derives from a woman between 18 and 75 years old with a cervical HPV16 infection that either progressed to CIN3+ or cleared (not recorded which). The covered CDR3 bases are TGTGCCAGCAGTGATGTTTTACGGGGAGATACG. This gives the protein CASSDVLRGDT. The CDR3 in its entirety is CASSDVLRGDTQYF.